Following are 2 T cell receptor beta chains from one sample sequenced in a study of blood T cell repertoires in COVID-19. The repertoire was sequenced with immunoSEQ multiplex PCR; TCRdb's copy has only in-frame clones and lacks some. The sample lists around 100,000 clones, around 87% occurring once. Material: peripheral blood. Receptors were obtained from a human donor in a cohort sampled during active COVID-19.

CDR3 in DNA: TGTGCCAGTAGTATATTAGGAGGCCAAGAGACCCAGTACTTC. As protein: CASSILGGQETQYF. This sequence joins TRBV19 and TRBJ2-5, with TRBD2 as a possible D gene (5 bases). Trimming shortened V by 2 bases and J by 1 base, and 8 bases separated the two germline ends. CDR3 length equals 14 residues. CDR1 and CDR2 (germline): LNHDA, SQIVND (reference sequence).

The CDR3 region is CASSFGTGGGNTIYF. CDR3 DNA: TGTGCCAGCAGCTTTGGGACAGGGGGCGGAAACACCATATATTTT. V gene TRBV11-2 combines with J gene TRBJ1-3, with 12 bases fitting TRBD1. The CDR3 extends over 15 amino acids. V was clipped by 3 bases and J by 4 bases; unmatched bases: 1. Per germline, CDR1 SGHAT and CDR2 FQNNGV. The whole variable domain, remainder taken from reference TRBV11-2 and TRBJ1-3, is EAGVAQSPRYKIIEKRQSVAFWCNPISGHATLYWYQQILGQGPKLLIQFQNNGVVDDSQLPKDRFSAERLKGVDSTLKIQPAKLEDSAVYLCASSFGTGGGNTIYFGEGSWLTVV.